This section outlines one TCR beta chain sequence together with its context. This entry belongs to a study of blood T cell repertoires in COVID-19. Study at large: COVID-19 samples collected from the United States, Italy and Spain covered acute and convalescent phases. PBMCs, B-cell-depleted T cells, or T cells were the source of the cDNA or gDNA that made up the material.

Germline CDR1 SGHTA, CDR2 FQGTGA. Losses at the gene ends were 5 bases for V and 1 base for J; bases not matched to a gene: 8. The CDR3 totals 17 residues. Original data processing: From reference gene primer amplification, estimates of nucleated cell counts were derived. Data came from immunoSEQ multiplex PCR; TCRdb stores just in-frame clones and leaves some out. V, J and clone size derive from that table, while D and trimming were established from the DNA sequence. The sample has roughly 200,000 clones; 75% to 90% are singletons. V and J are TRBV7-3 and TRBJ2-1; 10 bases line up with TRBD2. This clonotype was sampled from a woman aged 55-69 years with acute or convalescent COVID-19. Specimen: peripheral blood. The CDR3 reads CASSPSGRARSYNEQFF. Here the CDR3 DNA reads TGTGCCAGCAGCCCAAGCGGGAGGGCACGGTCCTACAATGAGCAGTTCTTC.